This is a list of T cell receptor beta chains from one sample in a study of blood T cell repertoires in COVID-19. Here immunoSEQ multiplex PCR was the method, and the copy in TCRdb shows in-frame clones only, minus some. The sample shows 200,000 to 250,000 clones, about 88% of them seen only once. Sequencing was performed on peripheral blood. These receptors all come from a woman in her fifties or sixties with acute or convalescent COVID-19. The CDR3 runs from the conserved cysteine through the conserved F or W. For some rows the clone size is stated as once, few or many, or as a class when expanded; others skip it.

CATSDYPTKSSYEQYF,few,TRBJ2-7,TRBV24-1
CASSVTTDTQYF,.,TRBJ2-3,TRBV9
CASSESMGTGRTDTQYF,.,TRBJ2-3,TRBV10-1
CASSPGQLLSNEKLFF,.,TRBJ1-4,TRBV3-1/TRBV3-2
CASSQDGTSGAYEQYF,.,TRBJ2-7,TRBV4-2
CASSQDETGGEKLFF,.,TRBJ1-4,TRBV3-1/TRBV3-2
CASSSGQAGETQYF,.,TRBJ2-5,TRBV5-1
CASSPTGFNEKLFF,few,TRBJ1-4,TRBV18
CASSQDPVDTIYF,.,TRBJ1-3,TRBV3-1/TRBV3-2
CASRGGQGNNEQFF,.,TRBJ2-1,TRBV10-2
CASRPQGQNTEAFF,.,TRBJ1-1,TRBV6-4
CAIQGPSDYNEQFF,.,TRBJ2-1,TRBV7-7
CASLGVQGAFGNTIYF,.,TRBJ1-3,TRBV2
CASSQGVPIATNEKLFF,.,TRBJ1-4,TRBV19
CASSQPVGGRAGYTF,.,TRBJ1-2,TRBV3-1/TRBV3-2
CASSPDRGNEKLFF,once,TRBJ1-4,TRBV27
CASSRLAGVDTQYF,.,TRBJ2-3,TRBV18
CASSHLLAGGPSYEQYF,.,TRBJ2-7,TRBV4-2
CASSHPFSGSGANVLTF,.,TRBJ2-6,TRBV9
CAISAGVSSLGNEQFF,.,TRBJ2-1,TRBV10-3
CASRGGSPAFF,.,TRBJ1-1,TRBV19
CASRPGSPYNEQFF,.,TRBJ2-1,TRBV6-5
CASSSNRDRFSGELFF,.,TRBJ2-2,TRBV19
CASMVGGGAGYGYTF,.,TRBJ1-2,TRBV6-5